This TCR beta chain was found in a study of shared clonotypes between healthy human individuals. Broader study findings: Estimated richness was generally greater in naive than memory subsets. Clonotype sharing among the donors was expected to vary with sequencing depth.

When replicate PCRs were run on sorted subsets, they used approximately 210 ng DNA, about 31,000 T cell genomes. Sequencing used immunoSEQ multiplex PCR; TCRdb keeps in-frame clones, though not all of them. This sample has more than 2 million clones, with around 95% found just once. With V trimmed by 4 bases and J by 8 bases, 6 bases remained unmatched. The CDR3 spans 13 residues. The germline V gene encodes CDR1 MNHNY and CDR2 SVGAGI (reference sequence). In regard to this clone: Its antigen is unknown.

The specimen sequenced was naive CD4+ T cells sorted from blood. This sample's subset: CD45RA+ positively selected. This TCR was sampled from a man aged 18 to 35 in good health. V usage is TRBV6-6 and J usage is TRBJ1-2, with 8 bases lining up with TRBD1. CDR3 sequence: CASSSGGSWGYTF. As DNA, the CDR3 is TGTGCCAGCAGTTCAGGGGGCTCGTGGGGCTACACCTTC.